The 15 T cell receptor beta chains below come from one sample, sequenced in a study of T cell responses to AZD1222 COVID-19 vaccine. Produced via immunoSEQ multiplex PCR; TCRdb's table is partial and in-frame only. The sample contains about 160,000 clones, around 89% of which appear only once. This material consisted of peripheral blood, taken 28 days after the second AZD1222 dose. All receptors come from an adult who received the AZD1222 COVID-19 vaccine.

V and J are TRBV6-5 and TRBJ1-5; no definite D call. The germline V gene encodes CDR1 MNHEY and CDR2 SVGAGI. Trimming removed 0 bases at V and 3 bases at J, with 6 bases between. This CDR3 contains 14 residues. The CDR3 here is CASSYSRTNQPQHF. CDR3 nucleotides: TGTGCCAGCAGTTACTCGAGGACCAATCAGCCCCAGCATTTT.

This chain uses TRBV5-1 with TRBJ2-7, with D unresolved. Deletions cut 0 bases from V and 0 bases from J, with 10 bases between. The CDR3 is 15 residues long. The germline gives CDR1 SGHRS, CDR2 YFSETQ. As DNA, the CDR3 is TGCGCCAGCAGCTTGGTAGTGGGTGGCTCCTACGAGCAGTACTTC. Encoded protein: CASSLVVGGSYEQYF. The full variable domain, completed using reference TRBV5-1 and TRBJ2-7, is KAGVTQTPRYLIKTRGQQVTLSCSPISGHRSVSWYQQTPGQGLQFLFEYFSETQRNKGNFPGRFSGRQFSNSRSEMNVSTLELGDSALYLCASSLVVGGSYEQYFGPGTRLTVT.

The genes are TRBV30 and TRBJ1-1; 9 bases are shared with TRBD1. Germline loops: CDR1 GTSNPN, CDR2 SVGIG (reference sequence). The length of the CDR3 is 14 residues. V shed 4 bases and J 4 bases; nucleotides not matched to a gene: 7. CDR3 loop: CAWNWDREVTEAFF. CDR3 sequence (DNA): TGTGCCTGGAATTGGGACAGGGAGGTCACTGAAGCTTTCTTT.

The chain combines TRBV5-4 with TRBJ1-4; D perhaps matches TRBD1 (5 bases). Germline V gives CDR1 SGHNT, CDR2 YYREEE (reference sequence). Trimming removed 5 bases from V and 8 bases from J, with 16 bases in between. This CDR3 comprises 14 residues. CDR3 sequence: CASSPTATEEKLFF. CDR3 bases: TGTGCCAGCAGTCCGACAGCGACTGAGGAAAAACTGTTTTTT.

The genes are TRBV5-1 and TRBJ2-6, with a weak D call TRBD2 (5 bases). The CDR3 length is 17 residues. Trimming shortened V by 5 bases and J by 3 bases, and 18 bases separated the two germline ends. From germline, CDR1 is SGHRS and CDR2 YFSETQ. CDR3 residues: CASRPSRGDLGANVLTF. The CDR3 DNA sequence: TGCGCCAGCAGACCTAGTCGGGGAGACCTTGGGGCCAACGTCCTGACTTTC.

The V gene is TRBV11-2, the J gene TRBJ2-1; 7 bases are shared with TRBD1. The germline gives CDR1 SGHAT, CDR2 FQNNGV. The junction had 8 bases not matched to a gene; V was cut back by 3 bases and J by 9 bases. This CDR3 comprises 14 residues. CDR3 sequence reads: CASSFRDSGTEQFF. The CDR3 coding sequence is TGTGCCAGCAGCTTCCGGGACAGTGGGACTGAGCAGTTCTTC.

The V gene is TRBV14, the J gene TRBJ1-3, with a weak D call TRBD1 (6 bases). Per germline, CDR1 SGHDN and CDR2 FVKESK. Deletions cut 2 bases from V and 0 bases from J, with 11 bases between. The CDR3 is 16 amino acids. DNA for the CDR3: TGTGCCAGCAGCCAACGACAGGACCGCTCTGGAAACACCATATATTTT. It specifies CASSQRQDRSGNTIYF.

This chain joins TRBV30 and TRBJ2-7, with D possibly TRBD1 on 6 matching bases. Looked up from germline, CDR1 is GTSNPN and CDR2 is SVGIG (reference sequence). The CDR3 runs to 14 residues. V dropped 1 base and J dropped 4 bases, with 14 bases sitting between them. CDR3 coding DNA: TGTGCCTGGAGTGCGGACAGTGGGGTTTACGAGCAGTACTTC. Protein sequence: CAWSADSGVYEQYF.

V is TRBV7-9 and J is TRBJ2-7; D uncertain. Germline CDR1 is SEHNR and CDR2 is FQNEAQ (reference sequence). Trimming shortened V by 4 bases and J by 4 bases, and 8 bases separated the two germline ends. This CDR3 comprises 12 residues. CDR3 protein: CASSSSYYEQYF. CDR3 DNA: TGTGCCAGCAGCTCCTCCTATTACGAGCAGTACTTC.

This clone appeared a few times. J is TRBJ1-2 and V is TRBV25-1, with a tentative D call TRBD1 (5 bases). Per germline, CDR1 MGHDK and CDR2 SYGVNS. The CDR3 runs to 15 residues. Deletions cut 3 bases from V and 9 bases from J, with 20 bases between. This CDR3 is CASSEVSRGPISYTF. CDR3 nucleotide sequence: TGTGCCAGCAGTGAGGTGTCGAGGGGTCCTATCAGCTACACCTTC.

This chain uses TRBV6-2 or TRBV6-3 with TRBJ2-1; D possibly matches TRBD1 or TRBD2 (5 bases each). The CDR3 spans 19 residues. Trimming shortened V by 0 bases and J by 0 bases, and 18 bases separated the two germline ends. The germline gives CDR1 MNHEY, CDR2 SVGEGT. CDR3 region: CASSYSNEGLQSSYNEQFF. In DNA form, the CDR3 reads TGTGCCAGCAGTTACTCGAACGAGGGGCTGCAGAGCTCCTACAATGAGCAGTTCTTC.

The chain uses TRBV10-3 and TRBJ2-1, with TRBD2 matching 8 bases. J lost 7 bases, V lost 10 bases, and 9 bases had no gene match. The V gene's germline CDR1 is ENHRY and CDR2 SYGVKD. The CDR3 runs 13 residues. The CDR3, as DNA: TGTGCCACGCTAGCGGGTGGGGATAATGAGCAGTTCTTC. It is translated as CATLAGGDNEQFF.

The CDR3 region is CASRDSDQETQYF. DNA for the CDR3: TGTGCCAGCCGGGACTCCGATCAAGAGACCCAGTACTTC. V usage is TRBV27 and J usage is TRBJ2-5; maybe TRBD2 (6 bases). The CDR3 consists of 13 residues. The V end was cut by 8 bases, the J end by 2 bases, with 12 bases between. Germline-derived CDR1 and CDR2 are MNHEY and SMNVEV (reference sequence).

V is TRBV28 and J is TRBJ2-1, with a weak D call TRBD1 (5 bases). Germline CDR1 reads MDHEN; CDR2 reads SYDVKM. The CDR3 runs to 12 residues. V was shortened by 8 bases and J by 7 bases, with 12 bases between the two germline ends. The CDR3, as DNA: TGTGCCAGCTCAAAGGGGCTTAATGAGCAGTTCTTC. Its protein product is CASSKGLNEQFF.

The V and J genes are TRBV10-3 and TRBJ1-2, with D possibly TRBD1 on 6 matching bases. The CDR3 is 12 amino acids. Deletions cut 6 bases from V and 4 bases from J, with 9 bases between. Germline values: CDR1 ENHRY, CDR2 SYGVKD. This chain's CDR3 is CAISGDTYGYTF. CDR3 nucleotide sequence: TGTGCCATCAGCGGGGACACCTATGGCTACACCTTC.